This T cell receptor beta chain came from a study of T cell responses to AZD1222 COVID-19 vaccine. Study-level results: Among those given AZD1222, only five to seven were seropositive at baseline.

Regarding this clone: Antigen specificity is unknown.

The protocol was immunoSEQ multiplex PCR, while the TCRdb copy is restricted to in-frame clones and leaves out a portion. The sample lists 150,000 or so clones; roughly 94% were seen once. Trimming cost V 4 bases and J 3 bases; bases outside gene matches: 9. The CDR3 loop spans 16 amino acids. Germline CDR1 reads SGDLS; CDR2 reads YYNGEE. This receptor was obtained from an adult who received the AZD1222 COVID-19 vaccine. The source material was peripheral blood, sampled 28 days after the second AZD1222 dose. The rearrangement joins TRBV9 to TRBJ2-3, with 9 bases that match TRBD1. The chain's CDR3 is CASSPYTGGLTDTQYF. Written as DNA, the CDR3 is TGTGCCAGCAGCCCCTATACAGGGGGCCTGACAGATACGCAGTATTTT.